One sample yielded the 17 T cell receptor beta chains listed below, sequenced in a study of response to subunit inactivated influenza vaccine. TCRdb itself ran the RT-PCR reads through MiXCR, one entry per CDR3 protein. The sample carries roughly 700,000 distinct CDR3 sequences, 11% to 15% recorded once. The sample here was PBMCs from blood, taken around two weeks before vaccination. All receptors derive from a man between 45 and 60 years old who received an inactivated influenza vaccine.

The rearrangement links TRBV6-1 to TRBJ1-6; TRBD1 agrees at 9 bases. V gave up 6 bases and J gave up 7 bases; unmatched junction bases: 4. CDR1 is MNHNS and CDR2 is SASEGT in the germline V gene. CDR3 size: 14 residues. The CDR3 DNA reads as TGTGCCAGCAGACGGACAGGGGAGAATTCACCCCTCCACTTT. Its translation: CASRRTGENSPLHF.

Notes on this clonotype: One end of the junction varies from germline; a read error may be responsible. This chain links TRBV18 with TRBJ1-4; 9 bases align to TRBD1. The germline V gene encodes CDR1 KGHSH and CDR2 LQKENI. The CDR3 runs 15 residues. CDR3 amino acids: CASSPDRGTNERLFF. In DNA, the CDR3 is TGTGCCAGCTCACCCGACAGGGGGACTAATGAAAGACTGTTTTTT.

In this sample, this clonotype turned up a few times. V and J are TRBV4-3 and TRBJ1-2, with TRBD1 identical over 7 bases. The trim removed 2 bases at V and 3 bases at J, leaving 3 bases unmatched. The CDR3 has 14 residues. Germline V gene lookup returns CDR1 LGHNA and CDR2 YSLEER. The CDR3 DNA follows: TGCGCCAGCAGCCAACACAGGGGCGACTATGGCTACACCTTC. This codes for CASSQHRGDYGYTF.

This clonotype was picked up a small number of times. The chain joins TRBV5-1 to TRBJ2-5; 7 bases agree with TRBD2. Unmatched junction bases numbered 12, after V lost 3 bases and J lost 4 bases. This CDR3 contains 16 residues. The germline CDR1 and CDR2 sequences are SGHRS and YFSETQ. This chain's CDR3 is CASSSGLRRRGETQYF. Written as DNA, the CDR3 is TGCGCCAGCAGCTCGGGACTACGACGACGGGGAGAGACCCAGTACTTC.

This rearrangement joins TRBV12-3 or TRBV12-4 to TRBJ1-1; unclear D gene. V was trimmed by 2 bases and J by 1 base, leaving 14 bases between them. This CDR3 spans 16 amino acids. CDR3 sequence: CASSLIIINRNTEAFF. CDR3 DNA: TGTGCCAGCAGTTTAATTATCATCAACCGGAACACTGAAGCTTTCTTT.

This clonotype turned up a few times. The rearrangement joins TRBV12-3 or TRBV12-4 to TRBJ2-7, with D possibly being TRBD1 or TRBD2 (5 bases each). The CDR3 extends over 14 amino acids. V lost 6 bases, J lost 6 bases, and 18 bases lay in between. CDR3 loop: CASRQDAWDPEQYF. DNA of the CDR3: TGTGCCAGCAGACAAGACGCCTGGGACCCCGAGCAGTACTTC.

Many counts were recorded for this clonotype. The gene calls are TRBV20-1 and TRBJ1-1; the D is unclear. Germline loops: CDR1 DFQATT, CDR2 SNEGSKA (reference sequence). This CDR3 is 11 amino acids long. V was shortened by 5 bases and J by 4 bases, with 8 bases between the two germline ends. The CDR3 sequence is CSARPGTEAFF. The CDR3 DNA is TGCAGTGCTCGTCCCGGCACTGAAGCTTTCTTT.

The V and J genes are TRBV15 and TRBJ1-2; D perhaps matches TRBD1 (5 bases). Germline V gene sequence: CDR1 LNHNV, CDR2 YYDKDF (reference sequence). The CDR3 length is 16 residues. V lost 5 bases, J lost 6 bases, and 22 bases lay in between. The CDR3 loop reads CATSGGGVQAIDGYTF. The CDR3 bases are TGTGCCACCAGCGGGGGGGGTGTACAGGCTATAGATGGCTACACCTTC.

This clonotype was seen only a few times. The chain combines TRBV11-1 with TRBJ2-7, with 10 bases aligning to TRBD2. This CDR3 is 15 amino acids long. Germline lookup yields CDR1 SGHAT and CDR2 FQDESV (reference sequence). After removal of 5 bases from V and 3 bases from J, the junction contained 7 bases not matched to a gene. The CDR3 protein is CASSGTGTSDYEQYF. CDR3 coding DNA: TGTGCCAGCAGCGGAACCGGGACTAGCGACTACGAGCAGTACTTC.

The chain is built from TRBV18 and TRBJ2-5, with a weak D call TRBD2 (5 bases). V lost 1 base, J lost 5 bases, and 11 bases lay in between. CDR1 is KGHSH, CDR2 LQKENI, per germline. The CDR3 is 14 residues long. The CDR3 is CASSPLAGSETQYF. The CDR3 bases are TGTGCCAGCTCACCACTTGCGGGTAGCGAGACCCAGTACTTC.

The genes are TRBV2 and TRBJ2-2, with D perhaps matching TRBD1 or TRBD2 (6 bases each). The V end was cut by 11 bases, the J end by 1 base, with 23 bases between. The CDR3 contains 17 residues. CDR1 and CDR2 from the germline V gene are SNHLY and FYNNEI. Here the CDR3 DNA reads TGTGCCTTCAGTTTAGGACGGGGGCCTGGGAACACCGGGGAGCTGTTTTTT. This translates into CAFSLGRGPGNTGELFF.

This rearrangement joins TRBV7-8 to TRBJ2-2; TRBD2 is a possible D gene (6 bases). CDR3 length equals 15 residues. Germline loops: CDR1 SGHVS, CDR2 FQNEAQ. The V and J ends lost 5 bases and 7 bases respectively, with 17 bases between them. CDR3 amino acids: CASSRRAGVNGELFF. CDR3 DNA: TGTGCCAGCAGCCGGAGGGCCGGAGTTAACGGGGAGCTGTTTTTT.

In the case of this clonotype: A much larger clone differs from this one at a single base, so this may be a read error. The rearrangement links TRBV12-3 or TRBV12-4 to TRBJ2-2; 11 bases agree with TRBD2. J lost 9 bases, V lost 7 bases, and 19 bases had no gene match. The CDR3 extends over 18 amino acids. The CDR3 here is CASTQSPVAGGRTWELFF. CDR3 DNA sequence: TGTGCCAGCACCCAAAGCCCGGTAGCGGGGGGGCGGACCTGGGAGCTGTTTTTT.

Only a few counts were recorded for this clonotype. The J gene is TRBJ2-7, the V gene TRBV30; no clear D gene. Trimming shortened V by 2 bases and J by 4 bases, and 9 bases separated the two germline ends. This CDR3 is built from 12 residues. In germline, CDR1 is GTSNPN, CDR2 SVGIG (reference sequence). For the CDR3, the DNA is TGTGCCTGGAGTATTTCGCCGTACGAGCAGTACTTC. Translated: CAWSISPYEQYF.

V usage is TRBV20-1 and J usage is TRBJ2-4; D is possibly TRBD2 (6 bases). The V and J ends lost 3 bases and 6 bases respectively, with 12 bases between them. The CDR3 is made up of 13 amino acids. The germline CDR1 and CDR2 sequences are DFQATT and SNEGSKA (reference sequence). The CDR3 DNA follows: TGCAGTGCTAGTAGCGGAGGAGTAAACATTCAGTACTTC. Translating gives CSASSGGVNIQYF.

A few counts support this clonotype. DNA of the CDR3: TGTGCCAGCAGTGAAGGCCCAGCCTCGACTGAAGCTTTCTTT. This translates into CASSEGPASTEAFF. The chain is built from TRBV6-1 and TRBJ1-1, with D uncertain. V lost 1 base to trimming and J lost 5 bases, with 11 bases between them. Germline V gives CDR1 MNHNS, CDR2 SASEGT. This CDR3 is 14 amino acids long.

The V call is TRBV7-9, the J call TRBJ2-4; 9 nucleotides agree with TRBD1. Germline-derived CDR1 and CDR2 are SEHNR and FQNEAQ (reference sequence). Trimming cost V 5 bases and J 9 bases; bases outside gene matches: 8. This CDR3 has 14 residues. CDR3 nucleotide sequence: TGTGCCAGCAGCAGTGACAGGGGGGGTACCATTCAGTACTTC. This gives the protein CASSSDRGGTIQYF. The full variable domain, in which reference TRBV7-9 and TRBJ2-4 provide the parts outside the CDR3, is DTGVSQNPRHKITKRGQNVTFRCDPISEHNRLYWYRQTLGQGPEFLTYFQNEAQLEKSRLLSDRFSAERPKGSFSTLEIQRTEQGDSAMYLCASSSDRGGTIQYFGAGTRLSVL.